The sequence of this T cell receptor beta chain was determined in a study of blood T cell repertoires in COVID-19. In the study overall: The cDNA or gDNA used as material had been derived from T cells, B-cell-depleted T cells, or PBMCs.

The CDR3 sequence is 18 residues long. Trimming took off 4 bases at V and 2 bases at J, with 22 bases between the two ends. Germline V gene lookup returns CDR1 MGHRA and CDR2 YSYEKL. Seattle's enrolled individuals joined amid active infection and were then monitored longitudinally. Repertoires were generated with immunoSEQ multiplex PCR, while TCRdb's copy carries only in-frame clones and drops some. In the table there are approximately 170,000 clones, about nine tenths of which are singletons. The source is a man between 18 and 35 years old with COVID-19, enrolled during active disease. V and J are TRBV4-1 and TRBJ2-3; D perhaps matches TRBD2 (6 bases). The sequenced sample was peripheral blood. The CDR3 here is CASSPLGFAEGPTDTQYF. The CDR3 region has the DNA TGCGCCAGCAGCCCCCTAGGGTTCGCGGAGGGCCCCACAGATACGCAGTATTTT.